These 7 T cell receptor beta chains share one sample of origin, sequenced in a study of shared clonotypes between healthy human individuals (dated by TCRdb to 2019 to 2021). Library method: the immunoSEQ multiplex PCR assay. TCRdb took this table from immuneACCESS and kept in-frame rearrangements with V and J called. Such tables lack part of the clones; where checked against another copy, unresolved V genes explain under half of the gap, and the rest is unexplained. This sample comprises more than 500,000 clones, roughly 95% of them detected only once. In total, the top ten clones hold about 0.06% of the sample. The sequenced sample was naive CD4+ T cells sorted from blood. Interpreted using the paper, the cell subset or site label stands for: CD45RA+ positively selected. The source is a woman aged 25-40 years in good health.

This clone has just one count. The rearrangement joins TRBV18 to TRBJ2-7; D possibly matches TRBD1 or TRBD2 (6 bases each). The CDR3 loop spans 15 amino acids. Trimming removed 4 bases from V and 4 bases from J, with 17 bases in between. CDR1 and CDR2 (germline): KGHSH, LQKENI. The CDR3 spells CASSRGGQGIYEQYF. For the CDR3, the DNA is TGTGCCAGCTCACGCGGAGGGCAGGGGATTTACGAGCAGTACTTC.

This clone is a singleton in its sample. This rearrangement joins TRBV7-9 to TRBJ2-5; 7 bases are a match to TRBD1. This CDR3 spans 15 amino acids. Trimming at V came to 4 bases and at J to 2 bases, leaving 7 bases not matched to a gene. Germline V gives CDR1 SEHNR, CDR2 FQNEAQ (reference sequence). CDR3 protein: CASSSSGQRQETQYF. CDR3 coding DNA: TGTGCCAGCAGCTCGTCGGGACAGAGACAAGAGACCCAGTACTTC. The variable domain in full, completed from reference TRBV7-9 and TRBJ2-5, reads DTGVSQNPRHKITKRGQNVTFRCDPISEHNRLYWYRQTLGQGPEFLTYFQNEAQLEKSRLLSDRFSAERPKGSFSTLEIQRTEQGDSAMYLCASSSSGQRQETQYFGPGTRLLVL.

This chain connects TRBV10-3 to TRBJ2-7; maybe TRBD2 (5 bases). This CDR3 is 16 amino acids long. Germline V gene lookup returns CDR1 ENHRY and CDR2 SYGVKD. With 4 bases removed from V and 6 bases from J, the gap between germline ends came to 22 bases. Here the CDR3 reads CAISVGSPQRLSEQYF. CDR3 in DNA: TGTGCCATCAGTGTCGGTTCTCCGCAGCGACTAAGCGAGCAGTACTTC.

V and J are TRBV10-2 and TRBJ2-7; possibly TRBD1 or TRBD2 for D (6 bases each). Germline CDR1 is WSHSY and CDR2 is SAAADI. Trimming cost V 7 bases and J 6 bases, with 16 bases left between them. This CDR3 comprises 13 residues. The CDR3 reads CASKEGVNFEQYF. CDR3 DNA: TGCGCCAGCAAGGAGGGGGTCAATTTCGAGCAGTACTTC.

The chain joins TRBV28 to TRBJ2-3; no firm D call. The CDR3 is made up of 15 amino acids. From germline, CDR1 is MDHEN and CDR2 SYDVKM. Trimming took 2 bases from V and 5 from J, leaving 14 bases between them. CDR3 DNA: TGTGCCAGCAGTTTAGGTTTCCCGATGGGAGATACGCAGTATTTT. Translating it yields CASSLGFPMGDTQYF.

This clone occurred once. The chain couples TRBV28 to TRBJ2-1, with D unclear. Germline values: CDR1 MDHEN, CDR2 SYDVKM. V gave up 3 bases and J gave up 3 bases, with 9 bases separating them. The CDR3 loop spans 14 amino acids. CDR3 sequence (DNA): TGTGCCAGCAGTTTGGGAACCCGCTACAATGAGCAGTTCTTC. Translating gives CASSLGTRYNEQFF.

The CDR3 DNA reads TGCGCCAGCAGCCGCCAGACAGGGACTGAAGCTTTCTTT. Translating gives CASSRQTGTEAFF. The J gene is TRBJ1-1, the V gene TRBV5-1, with TRBD1 matching over 7 bases. The CDR3 has 13 amino acids. Germline V gives CDR1 SGHRS, CDR2 YFSETQ. The V and J ends lost 4 bases and 5 bases, in that order; junction bases with no gene match: 5.